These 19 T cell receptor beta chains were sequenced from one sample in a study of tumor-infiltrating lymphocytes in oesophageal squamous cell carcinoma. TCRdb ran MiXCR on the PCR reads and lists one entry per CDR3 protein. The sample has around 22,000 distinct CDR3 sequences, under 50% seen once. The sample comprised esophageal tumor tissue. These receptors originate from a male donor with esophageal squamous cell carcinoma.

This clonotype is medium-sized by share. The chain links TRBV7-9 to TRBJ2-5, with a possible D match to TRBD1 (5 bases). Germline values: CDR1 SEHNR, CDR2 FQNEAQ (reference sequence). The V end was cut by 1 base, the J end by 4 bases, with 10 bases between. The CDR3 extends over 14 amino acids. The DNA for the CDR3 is TGTGCCAGCAGCTTAGAAGGGGTGCTAGAGACCCAGTACTTC. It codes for CASSLEGVLETQYF.

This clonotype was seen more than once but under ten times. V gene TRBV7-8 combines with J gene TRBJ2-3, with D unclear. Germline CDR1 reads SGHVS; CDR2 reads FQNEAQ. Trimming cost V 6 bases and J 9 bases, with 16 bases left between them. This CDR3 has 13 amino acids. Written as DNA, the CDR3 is TGTGCCAGCAGGATGTCCCGTGAGCCAACGCAGTATTTT. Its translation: CASRMSREPTQYF.

The CDR3 DNA reads as TGTGCCAGCAGCCAGGGACTAGCGGACGAGCAGTACTTC. The encoded protein is CASSQGLADEQYF. This rearrangement joins TRBV7-3 to TRBJ2-7, with 11 bases identical to TRBD2. Per the germline V gene, CDR1 is SGHTA and CDR2 is FQGTGA. This CDR3 contains 13 residues. Losses at the gene ends were 5 bases for V and 5 bases for J; bases not matched to a gene: 2.

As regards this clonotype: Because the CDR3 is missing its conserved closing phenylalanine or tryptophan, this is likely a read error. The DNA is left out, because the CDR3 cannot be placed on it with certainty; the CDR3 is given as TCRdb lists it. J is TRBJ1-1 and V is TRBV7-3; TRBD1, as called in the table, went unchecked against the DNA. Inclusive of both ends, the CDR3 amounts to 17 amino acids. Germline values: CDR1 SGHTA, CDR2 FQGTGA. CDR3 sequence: CASSLAGTEGRSSTSAP.

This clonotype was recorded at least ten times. The CDR3 DNA reads TGTGCCAGCAGTGAAGTCGGTAGGGCGGGCGAGCAGTACTTC. It translates to CASSEVGRAGEQYF. The chain combines TRBV6-1 with TRBJ2-7, with D tentatively TRBD2 (5 bases). The CDR3 covers 14 residues. The V and J ends lost 1 base and 6 bases respectively, with 13 bases between them. Germline CDR1 reads MNHNS; CDR2 reads SASEGT.

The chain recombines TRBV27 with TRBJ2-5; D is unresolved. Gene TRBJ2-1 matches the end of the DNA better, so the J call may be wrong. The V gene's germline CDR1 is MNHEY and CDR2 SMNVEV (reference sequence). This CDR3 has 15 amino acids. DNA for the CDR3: TGTGCCAGCAGTTTATCAGCTTTTGGTGTGAATGAGCAGTTCTTC. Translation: CASSLSAFGVNEQFF.

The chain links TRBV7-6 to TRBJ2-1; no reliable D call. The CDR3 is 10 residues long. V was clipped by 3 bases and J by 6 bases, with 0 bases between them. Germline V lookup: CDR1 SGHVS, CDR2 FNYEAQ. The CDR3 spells CASSFNEQFF. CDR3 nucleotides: TGTGCCAGCAGCTTCAATGAGCAGTTCTTC. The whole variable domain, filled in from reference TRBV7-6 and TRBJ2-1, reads GAGVSQSPRYKVTKRGQDVALRCDPISGHVSLYWYRQALGQGPEFLTYFNYEAQQDKSGLPNDRFSAERPEGSISTLTIQRTEQRDSAMYRCASSFNEQFFGPGTRLTVL.

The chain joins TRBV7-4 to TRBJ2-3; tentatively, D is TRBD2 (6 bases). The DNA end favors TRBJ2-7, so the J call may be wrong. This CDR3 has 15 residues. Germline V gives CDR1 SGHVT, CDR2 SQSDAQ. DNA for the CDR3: TGTGCCAGCAGCTTAGAAGGTGGAGGGCCCTACGAGCAGTACTTC. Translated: CASSLEGGGPYEQYF.

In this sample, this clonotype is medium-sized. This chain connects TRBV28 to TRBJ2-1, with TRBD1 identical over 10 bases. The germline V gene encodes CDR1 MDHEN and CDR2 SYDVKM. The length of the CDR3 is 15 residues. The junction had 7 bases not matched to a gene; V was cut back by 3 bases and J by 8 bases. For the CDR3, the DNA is TGTGCCAGCAGTTTCGGGCGGGACAGGGGCGATGAGCAGTTCTTC. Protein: CASSFGRDRGDEQFF.

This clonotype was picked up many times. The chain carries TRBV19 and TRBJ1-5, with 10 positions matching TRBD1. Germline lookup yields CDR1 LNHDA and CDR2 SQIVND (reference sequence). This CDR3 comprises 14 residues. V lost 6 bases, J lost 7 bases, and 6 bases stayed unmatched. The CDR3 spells CASSGQGGRQPQHF. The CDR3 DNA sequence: TGTGCCAGTAGCGGACAGGGGGGGAGGCAGCCCCAGCATTTT.

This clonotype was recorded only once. Written as DNA, the CDR3 is TGTGCCAGCAGCCCGACCCCTGGGGCCAACGTCCTGACTTTC. Protein: CASSPTPGANVLTF. The chain recombines TRBV7-6 with TRBJ2-6; D gene ambiguous. With 5 bases removed from V and 2 bases from J, the gap between germline ends came to 7 bases. The length of the CDR3 is 14 residues. From germline, CDR1 is SGHVS and CDR2 FNYEAQ.

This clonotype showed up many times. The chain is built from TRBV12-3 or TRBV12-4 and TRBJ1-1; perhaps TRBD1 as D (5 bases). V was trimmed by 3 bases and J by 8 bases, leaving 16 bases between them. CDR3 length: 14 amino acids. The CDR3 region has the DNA TGTGCCAGCAGTTTGGGAGACAGCTCTAACGAAGCTTTCTTT. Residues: CASSLGDSSNEAFF.

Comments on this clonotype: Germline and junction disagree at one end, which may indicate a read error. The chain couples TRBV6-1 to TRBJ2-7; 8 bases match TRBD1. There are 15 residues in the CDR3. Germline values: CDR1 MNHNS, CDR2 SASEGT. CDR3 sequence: CASSERQGCYSPLHF. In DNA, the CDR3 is TGTGCCAGCAGTGAGAGACAGGGGTGTTATTCACCCCTCCACTTC.

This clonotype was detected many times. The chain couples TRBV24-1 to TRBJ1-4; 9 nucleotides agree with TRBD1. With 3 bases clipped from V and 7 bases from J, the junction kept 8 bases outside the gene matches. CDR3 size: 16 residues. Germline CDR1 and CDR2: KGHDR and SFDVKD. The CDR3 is CATSDVPGQGREKLFF. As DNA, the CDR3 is TGTGCCACCAGTGATGTTCCGGGACAGGGCCGTGAAAAACTGTTTTTT.

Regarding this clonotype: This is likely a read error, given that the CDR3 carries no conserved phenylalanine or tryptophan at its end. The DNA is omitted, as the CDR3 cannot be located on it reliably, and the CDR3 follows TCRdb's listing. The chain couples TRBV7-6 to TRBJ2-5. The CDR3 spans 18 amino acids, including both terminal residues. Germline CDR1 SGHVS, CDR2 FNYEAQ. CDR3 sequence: CASSLASSSFVDEQYFGN.

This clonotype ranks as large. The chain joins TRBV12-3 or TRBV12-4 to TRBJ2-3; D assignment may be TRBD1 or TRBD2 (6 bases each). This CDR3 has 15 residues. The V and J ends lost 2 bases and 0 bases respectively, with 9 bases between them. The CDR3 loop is CASSLQGRSTDTQYF. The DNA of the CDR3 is TGTGCCAGCAGTTTACAGGGGAGGAGCACAGATACGCAGTATTTT.

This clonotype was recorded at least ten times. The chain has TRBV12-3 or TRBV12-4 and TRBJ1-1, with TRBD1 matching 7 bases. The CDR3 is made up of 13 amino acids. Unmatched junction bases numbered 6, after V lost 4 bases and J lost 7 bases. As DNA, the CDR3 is TGTGCCAGCAGTTGGACAGGATCAGGTGAAGCTTTCTTT. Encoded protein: CASSWTGSGEAFF.

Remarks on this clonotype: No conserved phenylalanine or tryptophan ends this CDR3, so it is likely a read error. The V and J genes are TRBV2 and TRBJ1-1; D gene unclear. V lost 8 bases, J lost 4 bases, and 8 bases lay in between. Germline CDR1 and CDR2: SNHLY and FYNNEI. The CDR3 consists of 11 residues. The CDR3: CASVWRTEAFY. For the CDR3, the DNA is TGTGCCAGCGTGTGGCGCACTGAAGCTTTCTAT.

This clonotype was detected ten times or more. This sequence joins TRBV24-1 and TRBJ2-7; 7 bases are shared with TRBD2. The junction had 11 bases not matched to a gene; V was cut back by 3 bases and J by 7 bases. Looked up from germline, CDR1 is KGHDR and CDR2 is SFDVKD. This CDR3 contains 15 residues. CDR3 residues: CATSDIGGGADEQYF. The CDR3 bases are TGTGCCACCAGTGATATCGGCGGGGGTGCGGATGAGCAGTACTTC.